The entry below describes one T cell receptor (beta chain). Its antigen is unknown. The data are from a study of CD8 T cells in ankylosing spondylitis. Notes on the study in general: Significantly higher representation of disease-linked clones was reported for matched ankylosing spondylitis synovial fluid.

Each CDR3 protein is one row after TCRdb ran MiXCR on the 5' RACE reads. The sample shows nearly 350,000 distinct CDR3 sequences, around 15% of them seen only once. The sample was blood, either unsorted or a sorted T cell fraction (not recorded which). This TCR was sampled from a male donor with ankylosing spondylitis or in good health (not recorded which).

The CDR3 spells CSATRTILDTQYF. For the CDR3, the DNA is TGCAGTGCTACGAGGACTATCTTAGATACGCAGTATTTT. V gene TRBV20-1 combines with J gene TRBJ2-3; a possible D gene is TRBD2 (6 bases). The CDR3 runs 13 residues. V was clipped by 4 bases and J by 5 bases, with 13 bases between them. From germline, CDR1 is DFQATT and CDR2 SNEGSKA (reference sequence).